This T cell receptor beta chain was identified in a study of CD8 T cell repertoires and HIV-1 epitope variants. With 0 bases removed from V and 5 bases from J, the gap between germline ends came to 11 bases. The CDR3 is made up of 14 amino acids. Germline assignment: CDR1 LNHDA and CDR2 SQIVND (reference sequence). Worth noting for this clone: As yet, its antigen is unknown.

TCRdb keeps only in-frame clones here, not all; method: immunoSEQ multiplex PCR. The repertoire has 5,000 to 5,500 clones, approximately 70% of them found once; the top ten carry less than 60%. The rearrangement uses TRBV19 and TRBJ2-7, with D unclear. Source material: cultured CD8+ T cells derived from PBMCs. The sequence came from a male donor with HIV. The CDR3 sequence: CASSIDLTANEQYF. The CDR3 bases are TGTGCCAGTAGTATAGATCTCACAGCCAACGAGCAGTACTTC.